This entry describes one T cell receptor (beta chain). Its antigen is undetermined. The data derive from a study of T cells after yellow fever vaccination. The study's findings and limits: A small share of clonotypes appeared in both CD4 and CD8 compartments. Weaker, the secondary response had a peak occurring faster, on day 5 versus 15. The booster saw the reappearance of most primary-vaccination clones (96% CD4, around 90% CD8).

Generation of TCR cDNA used 5'RACE template switching (which added a universal primer site and UMIs). A single record per CDR3 protein comes from TCRdb applying MiXCR to the 5' RACE reads. This sample has some 600,000 distinct CDR3 sequences; about a sixth occur once, and the top ten carry roughly a sixth. Germline V gene data show CDR1 as SGHTA and CDR2 as FQGNSA. The V and J ends lost 6 bases and 4 bases respectively, with 12 bases between them. This CDR3 has 13 amino acids. This chain connects TRBV7-2 to TRBJ2-5, with D possibly TRBD2 on 5 matching bases. The clonotype comes from a man aged 18 to 29 who received the YFV17D yellow fever vaccine. The sample here was PBMCs, taken around 5 days after the first yellow fever vaccination. The CDR3 nucleotides read TGTGCCAGCAGTCGGGATGGAAGAGAGACCCAGTACTTC. The encoded protein is CASSRDGRETQYF. The full variable domain, with the rest looked up from reference TRBV7-2 and TRBJ2-5, is GAGVSQSPSNKVTEKGKDVELRCDPISGHTALYWYRQSLGQGLEFLIYFQGNSAPDKSGLPSDRFSAERTGGSVSTLTIQRTQQEDSAVYLCASSRDGRETQYFGPGTRLLVL.